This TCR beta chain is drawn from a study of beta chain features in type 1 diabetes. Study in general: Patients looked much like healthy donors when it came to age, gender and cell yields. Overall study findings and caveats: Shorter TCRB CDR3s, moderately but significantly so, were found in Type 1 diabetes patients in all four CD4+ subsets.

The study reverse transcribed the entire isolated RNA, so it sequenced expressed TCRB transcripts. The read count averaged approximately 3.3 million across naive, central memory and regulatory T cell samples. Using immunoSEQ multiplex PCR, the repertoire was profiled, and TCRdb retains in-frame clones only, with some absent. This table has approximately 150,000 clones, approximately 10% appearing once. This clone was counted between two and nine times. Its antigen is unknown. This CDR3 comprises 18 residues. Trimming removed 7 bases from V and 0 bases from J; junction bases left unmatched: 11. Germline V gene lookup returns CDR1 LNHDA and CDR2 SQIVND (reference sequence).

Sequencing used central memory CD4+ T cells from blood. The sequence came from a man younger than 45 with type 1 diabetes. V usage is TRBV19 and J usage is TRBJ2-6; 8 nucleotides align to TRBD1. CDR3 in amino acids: CASTSWTGRSSGANVLTF. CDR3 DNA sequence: TGTGCCAGTACCTCCTGGACAGGGCGTTCCTCTGGGGCCAACGTCCTGACTTTC.